The TCR beta chain described here comes from a study of blood T cell repertoires in COVID-19. Across the whole study: Acute-phase and convalescent COVID-19 samples originated in the United States, Italy and Spain. The cDNA or gDNA used as material had been derived from T cells, B-cell-depleted T cells, or PBMCs.

Turning to this clone: This same CDR3 is encoded by further DNA sequences in the sample.

Methods used by the authors: Amplified reference gene primers provided the basis for estimating nucleated cell counts. Clones were read by immunoSEQ multiplex PCR, and TCRdb kept only the in-frame ones, dropping some. For V, J and clone size, that table is used; D and trimming come from the DNA. This sample has 150,000 to 200,000 clones; about 88% occur once, and the top ten carry about 2.1%. The V gene lost 6 bases and the J gene lost 4 bases, with 10 bases spanning the gap. This CDR3 spans 13 amino acids. Germline V lookup: CDR1 MNHEY, CDR2 SVGAGI. Sequenced sample: peripheral blood. The chain combines TRBV6-5 with TRBJ2-1; weak D call: TRBD1 (6 bases). The receptor was derived from a man between 65 and 80 years old with active or convalescent COVID-19. The CDR3 DNA sequence: TGTGCCAGCAGATTTGGACAGTACAATGAGCAGTTCTTC. It translates to CASRFGQYNEQFF.